This entry lists 30 T cell receptor beta chains sequenced from one sample in a study of OX40 agonist ivuxolimab in advanced cancers. Profiled with immunoSEQ multiplex PCR; TCRdb holds only in-frame clones, not every one. The table includes under 100,000 clones, over 70% detected once. Here the sequenced sample was CD4+ or CD8+ T cells sorted from blood, taken in a trial of the OX40 agonist ivuxolimab. Receptors originate from an adult with an advanced solid tumor such as melanoma, head and neck, liver or kidney cancer.

V gene TRBV6-1 combines with J gene TRBJ1-2; 10 nucleotides line up with TRBD1. The junction had 2 bases not matched to a gene; V was cut back by 1 base and J by 6 bases. The CDR3 is 14 residues long. Germline CDR1 MNHNS, CDR2 SASEGT. The CDR3 DNA sequence: TGTGCCAGCAGTGAAGGACAGGGGGCAGATGGCTACACCTTC. Translated, it gives CASSEGQGADGYTF.

This rearrangement joins TRBV7-8 to TRBJ1-2; tentatively, D is TRBD1 (5 bases). The CDR3 totals 15 residues. Germline V gene lookup returns CDR1 SGHVS and CDR2 FQNEAQ. Trimming removed 2 bases at V and 4 bases at J, with 14 bases between. This CDR3 is CASSLLGDQGYGYTF. The CDR3 nucleotides read TGTGCCAGCAGCTTATTGGGGGACCAGGGCTATGGCTACACCTTC.

This chain joins TRBV6-5 and TRBJ2-1, with D tentatively TRBD1 (6 bases). The CDR3 covers 14 residues. The germline V gene encodes CDR1 MNHEY and CDR2 SVGAGI. The CDR3 loop is CATQGSSSYNEQFF. The CDR3 bases are TGTGCGACGCAGGGGTCGAGCTCCTACAATGAGCAGTTCTTC.

The J gene is TRBJ2-5, the V gene TRBV5-1; 9 bases agree with TRBD2. V dropped 1 base and J dropped 4; count of bases not matched to a gene: 8. The CDR3 sequence is 16 residues long. Germline V CDR1 and CDR2: SGHRS, YFSETQ. The CDR3 reads CASSLIGGGAGETQYF. CDR3 nucleotides: TGCGCCAGCAGCTTGATAGGCGGGGGGGCAGGAGAGACCCAGTACTTC.

The rearrangement uses TRBV30 and TRBJ1-3; TRBD1 is a possible D gene (6 bases). This CDR3 is built from 15 residues. Looked up from germline, CDR1 is GTSNPN and CDR2 is SVGIG (reference sequence). V was shortened by 2 bases and J by 6 bases, with 17 bases between the two germline ends. CDR3 nucleotide sequence: TGTGCCTGGAGTCGAGGGGGGGCTAATGAAAACACCATATATTTT. Translation gives CAWSRGGANENTIYF.

The chain couples TRBV15 to TRBJ1-5; the match to TRBD1 covers 9 bases. Germline V gene lookup returns CDR1 LNHNV and CDR2 YYDKDF (reference sequence). The J segment lost 5 bases and the V segment lost 2 bases, leaving 7 bases of the junction unmatched. The CDR3 consists of 16 residues. The CDR3 region is CATSRSGGQGYQPQHF. The CDR3 bases are TGTGCCACCAGCAGATCCGGGGGACAGGGCTATCAGCCCCAGCATTTT.

The chain joins TRBV7-9 to TRBJ2-3, with D perhaps TRBD1 (6 bases). This CDR3 is built from 14 residues. The germline gives CDR1 SEHNR, CDR2 FQNEAQ (reference sequence). Trimming shortened V by 4 bases and J by 2 bases, and 10 bases separated the two germline ends. The CDR3 protein is CASSSGQITDTQYF. In DNA, the CDR3 is TGTGCCAGCAGCTCGGGACAAATCACAGATACGCAGTATTTT.

V gene TRBV11-2 combines with J gene TRBJ2-7; D might be TRBD1 or TRBD2, each matching 5 bases. The V gene's germline CDR1 is SGHAT and CDR2 FQNNGV. The CDR3 contains 14 residues. V lost 6 bases, J lost 6 bases, and 18 bases lay in between. CDR3 loop: CASSRRARGAEQYF. CDR3 bases: TGTGCCAGCAGTCGCCGGGCCAGAGGGGCCGAGCAGTACTTC.

The rearrangement uses TRBV6-5 and TRBJ2-5, with 7 bases fitting TRBD1. Per germline, CDR1 MNHEY and CDR2 SVGAGI. V lost 2 bases and J lost 1; bases outside the gene matches: 4. The CDR3 sequence is 15 residues long. CDR3 protein: CASSYIGQAQETQYF. As DNA, the CDR3 is TGTGCCAGCAGTTACATCGGACAGGCCCAAGAGACCCAGTACTTC.

The chain joins TRBV27 to TRBJ2-1; weak D call: TRBD1 (6 bases). Trimming removed 7 bases from V and 14 bases from J, with 12 bases in between. This CDR3 is 10 amino acids long. Germline V gene lookup returns CDR1 MNHEY and CDR2 SMNVEV (reference sequence). The CDR3 DNA reads TGTGCCAGCACCCACCGGGACAAGTTCTTC. Amino acids: CASTHRDKFF.

The chain is built from TRBV19 and TRBJ2-3; 11 nucleotides match TRBD2. J gave up 3 bases and V 11 bases, and 4 bases lay outside the gene matches. There are 13 residues in the CDR3. Germline assignment: CDR1 LNHDA and CDR2 SQIVND (reference sequence). The CDR3 spells CAVTSGDTDTQYF. CDR3 coding DNA: TGTGCCGTGACTAGCGGGGATACAGATACGCAGTATTTT.

This clone was observed a few times. The chain links TRBV11-2 to TRBJ2-5, with D possibly matching TRBD2 (5 bases). The CDR3 is made up of 14 amino acids. Germline CDR1 reads SGHAT; CDR2 reads FQNNGV. V was clipped by 5 bases and J by 3 bases, with 13 bases between them. The DNA for the CDR3 is TGTGCCAGCAGCGCCAAAGACGGGGAAGAGACCCAGTACTTC. This encodes CASSAKDGEETQYF.

The chain uses TRBV7-2 and TRBJ1-6; 7 bases map to TRBD1. CDR1 is SGHTA and CDR2 is FQGNSA in the germline V gene. V lost 4 bases, J lost 3 bases, and 6 bases stayed unmatched. The CDR3 has 16 residues. This chain's CDR3 is CASSWFRDSYNSPLHF. The DNA of the CDR3 is TGTGCCAGCAGCTGGTTCCGGGACAGCTATAATTCACCCCTCCACTTT.

V usage is TRBV9 and J usage is TRBJ1-2; no reliable D call. This CDR3 is 14 amino acids long. CDR1 SGDLS and CDR2 YYNGEE come from the germline V gene. The V and J ends lost 0 bases and 7 bases respectively, with 13 bases between them. The CDR3, as DNA: TGTGCCAGCAGCGTAGAAGAATGGTCGGGTGGCTACACCTTC. Its translation: CASSVEEWSGGYTF.

This clone came up a few times. The rearrangement joins TRBV7-3 to TRBJ1-1; 11 bases map to TRBD1. V dropped 0 bases and J dropped 5; count of bases not matched to a gene: 11. The CDR3 extends over 18 amino acids. The germline V gene has CDR1 SGHTA and CDR2 FQGTGA. The CDR3 bases are TGTGCCAGCAGCTTAACCCTCCTCGGACAGGGGGCTTGGACTGAAGCTTTCTTT. This encodes CASSLTLLGQGAWTEAFF.

This chain links TRBV7-2 with TRBJ2-1, with 9 bases that match TRBD2. Germline loops: CDR1 SGHTA, CDR2 FQGNSA. The V gene end was trimmed by 0 bases and the J gene end by 7 bases; junction bases not matched to a gene: 13. There are 18 residues in the CDR3. CDR3 region: CASSLAGVAGDKKNEQFF. Written as DNA, the CDR3 is TGTGCCAGCAGCTTAGCGGGGGTAGCGGGAGATAAGAAGAATGAGCAGTTCTTC.

This clone was observed a handful of times. The chain carries TRBV5-1 and TRBJ1-4, with no clear D. The CDR3 is 14 amino acids. Germline V gene data show CDR1 as SGHRS and CDR2 as YFSETQ. Trimming took off 6 bases at V and 5 bases at J, with 14 bases between the two ends. The CDR3 loop is CASTTERANEKLFF. The CDR3 nucleotides are TGCGCCAGCACCACCGAGCGGGCAAATGAAAAACTGTTTTTT.

This clone was observed a few times. The gene calls are TRBV27 and TRBJ2-5; 7 bases map to TRBD1. The tail of the sequence fits TRBJ2-7 better, so the J call may be wrong. The CDR3 has 16 amino acids. The germline V gene has CDR1 MNHEY and CDR2 SMNVEV (reference sequence). The CDR3 protein is CASSPQSMTGPYEQYF. Written as DNA, the CDR3 is TGTGCCAGCAGCCCACAATCCATGACAGGGCCCTACGAGCAGTACTTC.

The chain carries TRBV18 and TRBJ1-2; D is perhaps TRBD1 (6 bases). The CDR3 has 16 residues. Trimming left V 2 bases short and J 7 bases short, with 20 bases between. Germline V gives CDR1 KGHSH, CDR2 LQKENI. As DNA, the CDR3 is TGTGCCAGCTCACCAGGCTCCAGGGGTCCCTGGATTGGCTACACCTTC. Residues: CASSPGSRGPWIGYTF.

V and J are TRBV5-8 and TRBJ1-5; a weak D match, TRBD1 (5 bases). Trimming stripped 0 bases from V and 2 bases from J, with 15 bases between. CDR3 length equals 17 residues. Germline CDR1 and CDR2: SGHTS and YDEGEE. CDR3 DNA sequence: TGTGCCAGCAGCTTGGGACAGTCCGCTACCGGCAATCAGCCCCAGCATTTT. As protein: CASSLGQSATGNQPQHF.

This chain connects TRBV21-1 to TRBJ2-2; the table's D call, TRBD2, was not checked against the DNA. TRBV21-1 is deemed a pseudogene. This CDR3 is 13 amino acids long. The CDR3 spells CASTDNYSGELFF. Written as DNA, the CDR3 is TGTGCCAGCACCGATAACTATTCCGGGGAGCTGTTTTTT.

The chain recombines TRBV7-2 with TRBJ2-1; D is uncertain. The CDR3 length is 16 residues. Trimming took 0 bases from V and 0 from J, leaving 9 bases between them. Germline assignment: CDR1 SGHTA and CDR2 FQGNSA. The CDR3 spells CASSLAAGASYNEQFF. The CDR3 coding sequence is TGTGCCAGCAGCTTAGCGGCAGGAGCCTCCTACAATGAGCAGTTCTTC.

This sequence joins TRBV10-2 and TRBJ1-4; D is undetermined. Germline CDR1 WSHSY, CDR2 SAAADI. The V gene lost 4 bases and the J gene lost 7 bases, with 13 bases spanning the gap. CDR3 length: 14 residues. CDR3 sequence (DNA): TGCGCCAGCAGTGCATGGGCAAGCGGTGAAAAACTGTTTTTT. Translated, it gives CASSAWASGEKLFF.

The genes are TRBV2 and TRBJ2-1; 8 positions agree with TRBD2. The CDR3 runs to 15 residues. V was clipped by 2 bases and J by 7 bases; unmatched bases: 7. Germline V gene sequence: CDR1 SNHLY, CDR2 FYNNEI. CDR3 region: CASSEPGTRSNEQFF. The CDR3 nucleotides read TGTGCCAGCAGTGAACCCGGGACTAGGAGTAATGAGCAGTTCTTC.

This chain joins TRBV5-4 and TRBJ1-4; TRBD1 matches at 7 bases. This CDR3 has 13 residues. CDR1 and CDR2 from the germline V gene are SGHNT and YYREEE (reference sequence). The junction had 3 bases not matched to a gene; V was cut back by 4 bases and J by 6 bases. The CDR3, as DNA: TGTGCCAGCAGCGCTACAGGGGATGAAAAACTGTTTTTT. Amino acid sequence: CASSATGDEKLFF.

The CDR3 coding sequence is TGTGCCAGCAGTGAAGTTGCCGGGGGGGAGAGGGACAATGAGCAGTTCTTC. As protein: CASSEVAGGERDNEQFF. This chain links TRBV2 with TRBJ2-1; 8 bases match TRBD2. This CDR3 contains 17 residues. Germline CDR1 reads SNHLY; CDR2 reads FYNNEI. After removal of 1 base from V and 5 bases from J, the junction contained 10 bases not matched to a gene.

V is TRBV4-2 and J is TRBJ2-3; D not certain. The CDR3 spans 17 residues. Trimming took off 2 bases at V and 0 bases at J, with 15 bases between the two ends. Germline CDR1 is LGHNA and CDR2 is YNFKEQ. In DNA form, the CDR3 reads TGTGCCAGCAGCCAAATGACCTCTCCGGAAAGCACAGATACGCAGTATTTT. Protein product: CASSQMTSPESTDTQYF.

This clone was counted once. This chain links TRBV5-1 with TRBJ1-1, with D possibly being TRBD1 (5 bases). The length of the CDR3 is 15 residues. Germline V CDR1 and CDR2: SGHRS, YFSETQ. Trimming left V 3 bases short and J 6 bases short, with 18 bases between. In DNA form, the CDR3 reads TGCGCCAGCAGCTCCCGACTCTTACAGGCGGCTGAAGCTTTCTTT. This codes for CASSSRLLQAAEAFF.

The genes are TRBV6-6 and TRBJ2-7; the match to TRBD2 covers 9 bases. Germline V CDR1 and CDR2: MNHNY, SVGAGI (reference sequence). The CDR3 spans 14 residues. Germline trimming cut 6 bases from V and 0 bases from J; bases unmatched to any gene: 3. CDR3 loop: CASRRTSDSYEQYF. CDR3 coding DNA: TGTGCCAGCAGGCGGACTAGCGACTCCTACGAGCAGTACTTC.

The chain carries TRBV6-5 and TRBJ1-1; 10 bases line up with TRBD1. The germline gives CDR1 MNHEY, CDR2 SVGAGI. V lost 8 bases to trimming and J lost 3 bases; unmatched junction nucleotides: 6. The CDR3 extends over 14 amino acids. CDR3 sequence: CASLRDRGYTEAFF. The CDR3 DNA reads TGTGCCAGCCTCCGGGACAGGGGATACACTGAAGCTTTCTTT.